The rows below give T cell receptor beta chains drawn from one sample of a study of blood T cell repertoires in COVID-19. Produced via immunoSEQ multiplex PCR; TCRdb's table is partial and in-frame only. Among 200,000 to 250,000 clones, 70% to 85% were seen once, and the ten largest hold roughly 3.5%. Sequencing input: PBMCs or T cells enriched from blood (not recorded which). The receptor set was obtained from a woman aged 55-70 years who had recovered from COVID-19. The conserved cysteine and the conserved F or W are not part of the CDR3 here.

V | CDR3
TRBV6-5 | ASSFTDSNQPQH
TRBV25-1 | ASSESDRGGGYT
TRBV12-3/TRBV12-4 | ASSFGTLNEQY
TRBV7-2 | ASSLVGGIGTSNYGYT
TRBV6-4 | ASSASGTINQPQH
TRBV7-8 | ASSPRIGAGPSYYGYT
TRBV11-2 | ASSSWTHDINEKLF
TRBV10-3 | AIQDRSGSYEQY
TRBV6-5 | ASHSAGSTEAF
TRBV10-1 | ASRPTYNEQF
TRBV11-2 | ASNPDRGLMNTEAF
TRBV11-3 | ASSLGGLDTMQF
TRBV4-1 | ASSQEAGPLSGNTIY
TRBV18 | ASSPGSLNEKLF
TRBV10-3 | AIRDRGLMNTEAF
TRBV6-4 | ASSRDREAEAF
TRBV5-4 | ASSRDRDNSPLH
TRBV6-6 | ASSLPGGGNNEQF
TRBV18 | ASSPTPATNEKLF
TRBV5-5 | ASSPLAASQETQY
TRBV28 | ASSQGRLSLETQY
TRBV27 | ASSWGQGWEQY
TRBV5-1 | ASSPDGTSGETQY
TRBV5-1 | ASSFGGGTSYNEQF
TRBV4-3 | ASSAQQGPYEQY
TRBV6-2/TRBV6-3 | ASSSEETQY
TRBV5-6 | ASSPRTSGRHTDTQY
TRBV9 | ASSVAAGDRGGRNIQY
TRBV5-1 | ASSPSDAYGYT
TRBV2 | ASRDLQGFATNEKLF
TRBV7-9 | ASSLEGDTEAF
TRBV4-2 | ASSFRLAGDNTDTQY
TRBV5-6 | ASSWGRQPNYGYT
TRBV25-1 | ASSDARQALNSPLH
TRBV5-4 | ASSPGQGREKLF
TRBV7-6 | ASSLAGALQETQY
TRBV11-2 | ASSLFVTNEKLF
TRBV19 | ARRRQGIQY
TRBV11-2 | ASSPSGAGRF
TRBV30 | AWSPDGRSYGYT
TRBV19 | ASSITGALRAQH
TRBV7-2 | ASSRSLADPSYEQY